Presented here are 25 T cell receptor beta chains from one specimen sequenced in a study of CD8 T cells in Susac syndrome. Random hexamers primed reverse transcription of about 0.5 to 1 ug RNA. TCRdb re-analysed the immunoSEQ multiplex PCR reads in MiXCR, keeping a single row per CDR3 protein. Of around 80,000 distinct CDR3 sequences listed, just under 95% are singletons. Sequencing was performed on CD8+ T cells from PBMCs. These receptors were taken from a human donor in good health.

The chain uses TRBV12-3 or TRBV12-4 and TRBJ2-2, with D hard to call. The CDR3 is 13 amino acids. V lost 2 bases, J lost 6 bases, and 7 bases lay in between. CDR3 region: CASSLLASGELFF. The CDR3 DNA reads as TGTGCCAGCAGTTTACTGGCTTCCGGGGAGCTGTTTTTT.

The chain joins TRBV19 to TRBJ2-7; TRBD2 might be the D (6 bases). The CDR3 length is 16 residues. Germline V gene lookup returns CDR1 LNHDA and CDR2 SQIVND (reference sequence). Trimming cost V 5 bases and J 2 bases, with 19 bases left between them. CDR3 in amino acids: CASSVALWEVTYEQYF. As DNA, the CDR3 is TGTGCCAGTAGTGTGGCCCTATGGGAGGTTACCTACGAGCAGTACTTC.

The J gene is TRBJ1-1, the V gene TRBV11-2; D not resolved. Germline-derived CDR1 and CDR2 are SGHAT and FQNNGV. Trimming took 1 base from V and 4 from J, leaving 10 bases between them. The length of the CDR3 is 14 residues. CDR3 in DNA: TGTGCCAGCAGCTTAGGGGCGGGGTCCACTGAAGCTTTCTTT. It codes for CASSLGAGSTEAFF.

V is TRBV27 and J is TRBJ2-3; 7 bases match TRBD2. The CDR3 has 14 residues. Trimming took 5 bases from V and 6 from J; bases not matched to a gene: 8. Germline V CDR1 and CDR2: MNHEY, SMNVEV (reference sequence). The CDR3 sequence: CASSTSSGRDTQYF. CDR3 coding DNA: TGTGCCAGCAGTACGTCTAGCGGCCGGGATACGCAGTATTTT.

V is TRBV19 and J is TRBJ2-1, with 7 bases identical to TRBD2. V was pared by 6 bases and J by 0 bases, with 5 bases of the junction left unmatched. CDR3 length: 15 amino acids. The germline CDR1 and CDR2 sequences are LNHDA and SQIVND (reference sequence). The CDR3 reads CASSLSGYSYNEQFF. The CDR3 DNA follows: TGTGCCAGTAGCCTTAGCGGGTACTCCTACAATGAGCAGTTCTTC.

The rearrangement joins TRBV29-1 to TRBJ2-1, with D possibly matching TRBD1 (7 bases). The germline V and J ends were trimmed by 4 bases and 2 bases, with 18 bases remaining between them. The germline V gene encodes CDR1 SQVTM and CDR2 ANQGSEA. This CDR3 contains 16 residues. DNA of the CDR3: TGCAGCGTTGGGAGGGGAACAGGGGAACCCTACAATGAGCAGTTCTTC. As protein: CSVGRGTGEPYNEQFF.

The chain links TRBV13 to TRBJ2-2, with D maybe TRBD1 (6 bases). The germline V gene encodes CDR1 PRHDT and CDR2 FYEKMQ (reference sequence). The CDR3 is 15 residues long. V was trimmed by 5 bases and J by 6 bases, leaving 16 bases between them. The CDR3 here is CASSNYRERAGELFF. The CDR3 nucleotides are TGTGCCAGCAGCAATTACAGGGAGAGGGCCGGGGAGCTGTTTTTT.

V is TRBV12-3 or TRBV12-4 and J is TRBJ2-6; D is uncertain. Trimming took off 5 bases at V and 2 bases at J, with 10 bases between the two ends. CDR3 size: 15 residues. The CDR3 is CASSPDPAGANVLTF. The CDR3 nucleotides read TGTGCCAGCAGTCCGGATCCTGCTGGGGCCAACGTCCTGACTTTC.

The chain joins TRBV7-6 to TRBJ2-1, with 12 nucleotides matching TRBD2. J gave up 10 bases and V 5 bases, and 9 bases lay outside the gene matches. The CDR3 spans 15 residues. Germline V gene sequence: CDR1 SGHVS, CDR2 FNYEAQ. In DNA, the CDR3 is TGTGCCAGCAGCGCCCGACTAGCGGGGGTTACGGAGCAGTTCTTC. This translates into CASSARLAGVTEQFF.

This rearrangement joins TRBV30 to TRBJ1-1; D gene uncertain. The CDR3 extends over 13 amino acids. V lost 1 base and J lost 5, with 11 bases in between. CDR1 is GTSNPN, CDR2 SVGIG, per germline (reference sequence). CDR3 nucleotide sequence: TGTGCCTGGAGTGAATGGGGAGATACTGAAGCTTTCTTT. Translated, it gives CAWSEWGDTEAFF.

The chain has TRBV3-1 and TRBJ2-1; 12 bases line up with TRBD2. This CDR3 contains 18 residues. Per germline, CDR1 LGHDT and CDR2 YNNKEL (reference sequence). V gave up 2 bases and J gave up 8 bases; unmatched junction bases: 13. CDR3 amino acids: CASSQKLKLAGGWYEQFF. The CDR3 coding sequence is TGTGCCAGCAGCCAAAAACTTAAACTAGCGGGAGGATGGTATGAGCAGTTCTTC.

Remarks on this clonotype: No DNA is shown, since the ends of the CDR3 on it are uncertain; the CDR3 is the one TCRdb lists. The CDR3 protein is CASSPLSGPFNEQFF. The chain is built from TRBV11-2 and TRBJ2-1; the D call of TRBD1 is as the table states it, not checked on the DNA. Germline loops: CDR1 SGHAT, CDR2 FQNNGV. The CDR3 spans 15 residues, counting both ends.

Only one count was recorded for this clonotype. The rearrangement links TRBV5-1 to TRBJ1-2; the D gene is possibly TRBD1 (5 bases). Germline loops: CDR1 SGHRS, CDR2 YFSETQ. V lost 0 bases, J lost 2 bases, and 11 bases lay in between. This CDR3 is built from 15 residues. The DNA for the CDR3 is TGCGCCAGCAGCTTGGTAGGCTCAGGGAACTATGGCTACACCTTC. It specifies CASSLVGSGNYGYTF.

The chain recombines TRBV29-1 with TRBJ2-6, with D hard to call. The germline CDR1 and CDR2 sequences are SQVTM and ANQGSEA. The CDR3 contains 14 residues. The V and J ends lost 2 bases and 0 bases respectively, with 5 bases between them. The CDR3 DNA is TGCAGCGTTGAATCCCCCTCTGGGGCCAACGTCCTGACTTTC. Amino acid sequence: CSVESPSGANVLTF.

The rearrangement links TRBV14 to TRBJ2-7; TRBD1 aligns across 8 bases. Germline trimming cut 6 bases from V and 0 bases from J; bases unmatched to any gene: 7. This CDR3 comprises 15 residues. The germline V gene has CDR1 SGHDN and CDR2 FVKESK. CDR3 DNA sequence: TGTGCCAGCAGTACATGGACAGGGATCTCCTACGAGCAGTACTTC. Translation: CASSTWTGISYEQYF.

The chain has TRBV6-5 and TRBJ2-2; TRBD2 matches at 7 bases. Losses at the gene ends were 5 bases for V and 9 bases for J; bases not matched to a gene: 6. CDR3 size: 13 residues. Germline lookup yields CDR1 MNHEY and CDR2 SVGAGI. The CDR3 region is CASSSGAGWELFF. The CDR3 DNA sequence: TGTGCCAGCAGTAGCGGGGCCGGGTGGGAGCTGTTTTTT.

The table lists this clonotype with a few counts. The chain's CDR3 is CASSARDSNQPQHF. CDR3 nucleotides: TGTGCCAGCAGCGCCAGGGACAGCAATCAGCCCCAGCATTTT. V usage is TRBV9 and J usage is TRBJ1-5, with D possibly being TRBD1 (5 bases). There are 14 residues in the CDR3. The ends were cut back, 3 bases at V and 1 base at J, with 8 bases in the middle. CDR1 is SGDLS and CDR2 is YYNGEE in the germline V gene.

This clonotype was detected once. The chain has TRBV3-1 and TRBJ1-2; D remains unclear. Looked up from germline, CDR1 is LGHDT and CDR2 is YNNKEL (reference sequence). V lost 0 bases and J lost 3, with 11 bases in between. There are 15 residues in the CDR3. The CDR3 sequence: CASSQESRPDYGYTF. DNA of the CDR3: TGTGCCAGCAGCCAAGAGAGTCGACCCGACTATGGCTACACCTTC.

This rearrangement joins TRBV2 to TRBJ1-2; D is possibly TRBD1 (6 bases). The CDR3 consists of 15 residues. Trimming left V 8 bases short and J 8 bases short, with 24 bases between. CDR1 is SNHLY and CDR2 is FYNNEI in the germline V gene. DNA for the CDR3: TGTGCCAGCTTCAAATCCCTGGCAGGGGAGGGCGGCTACACCTTC. Translated: CASFKSLAGEGGYTF.

This CDR3 is CASSQELDRGFLAKNIQYF. For the CDR3, the DNA is TGCGCCAGCAGCCAAGAATTGGACAGGGGTTTCCTAGCCAAAAACATTCAGTACTTC. The rearrangement uses TRBV4-1 and TRBJ2-4; 9 bases agree with TRBD1. The CDR3 sequence is 19 residues long. Germline V CDR1 and CDR2: MGHRA, YSYEKL. The V and J ends lost 0 bases and 0 bases, in that order; junction bases with no gene match: 9.

The rearrangement uses TRBV28 and TRBJ2-5; D not resolved. The CDR3 is 18 residues long. Germline V gene lookup returns CDR1 MDHEN and CDR2 SYDVKM. The ends were cut back, 3 bases at V and 2 bases at J, with 22 bases in the middle. The chain's CDR3 is CASSLKWGRRPEQETQYF. The CDR3 bases are TGTGCCAGCAGTTTGAAGTGGGGTCGGCGGCCTGAACAAGAGACCCAGTACTTC.

In its sample, this clonotype was seen once. This chain joins TRBV7-9 and TRBJ2-1; TRBD1 matches at 9 bases. The CDR3 is 16 amino acids. V shed 2 bases and J 5 bases; nucleotides not matched to a gene: 7. Germline CDR1 reads SEHNR; CDR2 reads FQNEAQ (reference sequence). DNA of the CDR3: TGTGCCAGCAGCTTATCCTTCGGGACAGGGAACAATGAGCAGTTCTTC. It specifies CASSLSFGTGNNEQFF.

The chain carries TRBV7-2 and TRBJ2-1, with a possible D match to TRBD2 (5 bases). The CDR3 sequence is 13 residues long. CDR1 and CDR2 (germline): SGHTA, FQGNSA. V was cut by 11 bases and J by 12 bases, with 23 bases left in between. The CDR3: CAAPGVAGNPQFF. The CDR3 DNA reads as TGTGCCGCGCCCGGGGTGGCGGGCAACCCGCAGTTCTTC.

V and J are TRBV29-1 and TRBJ2-1; D is perhaps TRBD2 (6 bases). The V gene's germline CDR1 is SQVTM and CDR2 ANQGSEA. The CDR3 spans 13 residues. V was pared by 4 bases and J by 4 bases, with 11 bases between. CDR3 region: CSVVGGPYNEQFF. CDR3 nucleotide sequence: TGCAGCGTTGTCGGGGGTCCTTACAATGAGCAGTTCTTC.

The chain recombines TRBV9 with TRBJ2-3; 11 bases match TRBD2. The CDR3 extends over 16 amino acids. J was trimmed by 2 bases and V by 0 bases; bases with no gene match: 2. The V gene's germline CDR1 is SGDLS and CDR2 YYNGEE. CDR3 loop: CASSVGLAGITDTQYF. The DNA of the CDR3 is TGTGCCAGCAGCGTAGGACTAGCGGGGATCACAGATACGCAGTATTTT.